This T cell receptor beta chain was retrieved from a study of cytomegalovirus exposure and HLA in healthy donors. Findings and limits, study-wide: It was confirmed in vitro that three of the CMV-associated chains were specific for CMV antigens. Earlier results showed most TCR beta V segments being productive about 90% or about 30% of the time.

Nominal health characterized the donors when sampled, though unrecorded immune exposures were likely. Concerning this clone: Its antigen is still unknown.

CDR3 length: 13 residues. Per the germline V gene, CDR1 is SNHLY and CDR2 is FYNNEI. The V end lost 6 bases, the J end lost 7 bases, and 10 bases lay between the germline ends. 60 Vbeta and 13 Jbeta primers were used in PCR. Repertoires were generated with immunoSEQ multiplex PCR, while TCRdb's copy carries only in-frame clones and drops some. This table holds about 190,000 clones, roughly 80% found once. V is TRBV2 and J is TRBJ1-6; D remains unclear. Input material: PBMCs. This receptor was obtained from a woman aged 25-40 years in good health and CMV-seropositive. CDR3 nucleotide sequence: TGTGCCAGCAGACAGAACCCCAATTCACCCCTCCACTTT. It codes for CASRQNPNSPLHF.